The TCR beta chain described here comes from a study of T cells in Graves' hyperthyroidism and ophthalmopathy. Notes on the study in general: Among thyroid clonotypes expanded above 0.001, most also appeared in blood.

Researchers took RNA transcripts and amplified the TCR beta CDR3 regions from them. Researchers ran a first-round RT-PCR on the TCR CDR3 using the HTBI primer set. Each CDR3 protein is one row after TCRdb ran MiXCR on the multiplex PCR reads. The repertoire holds some 800,000 distinct CDR3 sequences, with about 38% as singletons. The germline V and J ends were trimmed by 0 bases and 2 bases, with 8 bases remaining between them. Germline V gene lookup returns CDR1 KGHSH and CDR2 LQKENI. The CDR3 is 14 residues long. This clonotype was seen a handful of times. The antigen remains unidentified. These patients, aged 18 to 65, had recently diagnosed hyperthyroidism lasting under 2 months. The authors obtained PBMCs from around 10 ml of fresh peripheral blood.

The sequence was obtained from a man younger than 30 with Graves' hyperthyroidism. V gene TRBV18 combines with J gene TRBJ2-7; no reliable D call. Sample: blood. The CDR3 DNA follows: TGTGCCAGCTCACCACCGGGCAAACCCTACGAGCAGTACTTC. This codes for CASSPPGKPYEQYF.